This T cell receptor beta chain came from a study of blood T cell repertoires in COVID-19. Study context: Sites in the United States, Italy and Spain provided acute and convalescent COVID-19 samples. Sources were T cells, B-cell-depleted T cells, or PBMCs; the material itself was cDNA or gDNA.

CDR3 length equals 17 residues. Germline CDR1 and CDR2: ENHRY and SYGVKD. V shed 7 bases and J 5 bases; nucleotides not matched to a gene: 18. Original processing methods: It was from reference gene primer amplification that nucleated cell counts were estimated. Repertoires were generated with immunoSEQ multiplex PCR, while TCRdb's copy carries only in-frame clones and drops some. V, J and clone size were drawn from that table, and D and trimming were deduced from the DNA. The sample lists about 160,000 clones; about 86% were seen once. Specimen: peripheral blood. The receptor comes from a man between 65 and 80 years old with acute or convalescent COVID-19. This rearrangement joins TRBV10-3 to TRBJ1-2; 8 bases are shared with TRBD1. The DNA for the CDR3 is TGTGCCATCAAAGGGGTAGAGACAGGGGCAGAGAGGTATGGCTACACCTTC. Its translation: CAIKGVETGAERYGYTF.